This TCR beta chain was captured by sequencing in a study of beta chain features in type 1 diabetes. Study overall: Summed over all samples, the examined sorted cells came to 85 million to 130 million.

The collection from each donor was one heparinised blood draw averaging around 0.11 L. Sequencing targeted expressed TCRB transcripts, as all isolated RNA had been reverse transcribed. An average of approximately 4 million reads was obtained for naive, central memory and regulatory T cell samples. Libraries were prepared by immunoSEQ multiplex PCR; TCRdb keeps only in-frame clonotypes and omits some of them. The table has about 140,000 clones, less than 9% seen once. This clone was counted only a few times. The antigen is not known. Whole-study findings and limits: Although PCR might favor shorter templates, it would do so equally in patients and controls.

Trimming took 5 bases from V and 4 from J; bases not matched to a gene: 8. Germline CDR1 is SGHTA and CDR2 is FQGTGA. The CDR3 runs to 14 residues. This receptor was taken from a woman aged 25 to 39 in good health. The sample taken for sequencing was central memory CD4+ T cells from blood. V and J are TRBV7-3 and TRBJ2-7; 7 bases line up with TRBD1. Here the CDR3 DNA reads TGTGCCAGCAGCCGGACCGGGACAGAGTACGAGCAGTACTTC. Its protein is CASSRTGTEYEQYF.